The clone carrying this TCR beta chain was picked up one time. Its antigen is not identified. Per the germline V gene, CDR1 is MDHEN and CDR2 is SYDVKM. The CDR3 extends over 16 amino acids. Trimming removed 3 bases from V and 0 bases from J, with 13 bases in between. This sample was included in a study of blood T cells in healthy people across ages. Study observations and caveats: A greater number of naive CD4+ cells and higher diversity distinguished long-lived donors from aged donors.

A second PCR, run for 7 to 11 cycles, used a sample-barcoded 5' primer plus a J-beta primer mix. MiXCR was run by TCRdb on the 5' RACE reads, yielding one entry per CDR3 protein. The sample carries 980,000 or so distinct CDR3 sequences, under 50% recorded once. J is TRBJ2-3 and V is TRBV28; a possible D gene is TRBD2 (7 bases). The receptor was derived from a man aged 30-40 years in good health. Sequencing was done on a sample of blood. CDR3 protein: CASSFGRGGSTDTQYF. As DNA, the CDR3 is TGTGCCAGCAGTTTTGGTAGGGGGGGGAGCACAGATACGCAGTATTTT. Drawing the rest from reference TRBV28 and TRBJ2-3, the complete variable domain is DVKVTQSSRYLVKRTGEKVFLECVQDMDHENMFWYRQDPGLGLRLIYFSYDVKMKEKGDIPEGYSVSREKKERFSLILESASTNQTSMYLCASSFGRGGSTDTQYFGPGTRLTVL.